The 19 T cell receptor beta chains in this list originate from one sample, sequenced in a study of technical replicates of blood from a few donors. This table comes from immunoSEQ multiplex PCR, and its TCRdb copy is limited to in-frame clones, with some not included. The repertoire holds about 83,000 clones, around 96% seen once, with approximately 0.32% in the top ten. Source material: T cells isolated from PBMCs. Every receptor here comes from a human donor in good health.

The rearrangement uses TRBV28 and TRBJ1-2, with D unresolved. Germline V lookup: CDR1 MDHEN, CDR2 SYDVKM. Trimming took 5 bases from V and 2 from J, leaving 12 bases between them. This CDR3 has 14 residues. In DNA, the CDR3 is TGTGCCAGCAGTCAGGCCTACCTAAACTATGGCTACACCTTC. Its translation: CASSQAYLNYGYTF.

This clone came up once. V usage is TRBV4-1 and J usage is TRBJ2-1, with D maybe TRBD2 (7 bases). This CDR3 comprises 16 residues. Looked up from germline, CDR1 is MGHRA and CDR2 is YSYEKL. The germline V and J ends were trimmed by 0 bases and 0 bases, with 9 bases remaining between them. The CDR3 sequence is CASSQDRGGSYNEQFF. CDR3 DNA sequence: TGCGCCAGCAGCCAAGATAGGGGGGGCTCCTACAATGAGCAGTTCTTC.

This sequence joins TRBV5-6 and TRBJ2-3; possibly TRBD2 for D (6 bases). The CDR3 has 15 residues. CDR1 and CDR2 (germline): SGHDT, YYEEEE. Deletions cut 3 bases from V and 0 bases from J, with 11 bases between. The CDR3 nucleotides read TGTGCCAGCAGCTACCGGGACTGGAGCACAGATACGCAGTATTTT. Its translation is CASSYRDWSTDTQYF.

In this sample, this clone turned up a few times. The V and J genes are TRBV28 and TRBJ1-1, with 8 nucleotides matching TRBD1. Looked up from germline, CDR1 is MDHEN and CDR2 is SYDVKM. CDR3 length: 15 amino acids. V was clipped by 9 bases and J by 2 bases; unmatched bases: 11. The CDR3 protein is CASSRGLFGNTEAFF. CDR3 nucleotide sequence: TGTGCCAGTTCCAGGGGGCTCTTCGGTAACACTGAAGCTTTCTTT.

The chain combines TRBV7-2 with TRBJ2-3; TRBD1 might be the D (6 bases). Germline V gives CDR1 SGHTA, CDR2 FQGNSA. Trimming took off 5 bases at V and 3 bases at J, with 18 bases between the two ends. This CDR3 has 16 residues. The CDR3 bases are TGTGCCAGCAGCCCACCTCACAGGGTGGGGACAGATACGCAGTATTTT. Its protein product is CASSPPHRVGTDTQYF. The complete variable domain, with remaining parts taken from reference TRBV7-2 and TRBJ2-3, reads GAGVSQSPSNKVTEKGKDVELRCDPISGHTALYWYRQSLGQGLEFLIYFQGNSAPDKSGLPSDRFSAERTGGSVSTLTIQRTQQEDSAVYLCASSPPHRVGTDTQYFGPGTRLTVL.

The sample holds one count of this clone. This chain joins TRBV29-1 and TRBJ2-7; perhaps TRBD1 as D (6 bases). Germline-derived CDR1 and CDR2 are SQVTM and ANQGSEA. Trimming pared 4 bases from V and 6 bases from J, leaving 16 bases between. The CDR3 sequence is 13 residues long. The CDR3 here is CSVAPEGGFEQYF. In nucleotides, the CDR3 is TGCAGCGTTGCCCCCGAAGGGGGTTTCGAGCAGTACTTC.

The V call is TRBV18, the J call TRBJ2-7, with 9 bases fitting TRBD2. Germline V gene lookup returns CDR1 KGHSH and CDR2 LQKENI. The CDR3 contains 15 residues. V trimming: 0 bases; J trimming: 6 bases; junction bases outside the gene matches: 6. CDR3 sequence (DNA): TGTGCCAGCTCACCACCGGGCGGGAGGGCTGCCGAGCAGTACTTC. Encoded protein: CASSPPGGRAAEQYF.

This chain connects TRBV18 to TRBJ2-1; 11 nucleotides match TRBD2. The CDR3 contains 16 residues. Germline CDR1 is KGHSH and CDR2 is LQKENI. V shed 0 bases, J shed 8 bases, and the junction held 6 bases outside the gene matches. CDR3 sequence (DNA): TGTGCCAGCTCACCACCCAATAGCGGGAGGGCCGATGAGCAGTTCTTC. This codes for CASSPPNSGRADEQFF. The full variable domain, completed using reference TRBV18 and TRBJ2-1, is NAGVMQNPRHLVRRRGQEARLRCSPMKGHSHVYWYRQLPEEGLKFMVYLQKENIIDESGMPKERFSAEFPKEGPSILRIQQVVRGDSAAYFCASSPPNSGRADEQFFGPGTRLTVL.

The chain is built from TRBV29-1 and TRBJ1-2; D is unresolved. Germline loops: CDR1 SQVTM, CDR2 ANQGSEA. V was cut by 2 bases and J by 1 base, with 8 bases left in between. The CDR3 has 13 amino acids. The CDR3 loop is CSVEQEHNYGYTF. The CDR3 DNA is TGCAGCGTTGAACAGGAACATAACTATGGCTACACCTTC.

This chain joins TRBV15 and TRBJ2-1; 7 bases map to TRBD1. Trimming removed 3 bases from V and 8 bases from J; junction bases left unmatched: 10. This CDR3 comprises 15 residues. Germline V gene sequence: CDR1 LNHNV, CDR2 YYDKDF (reference sequence). The CDR3 spells CATSSYRGRVDEQFF. In DNA, the CDR3 is TGTGCCACCAGCAGTTACAGGGGAAGGGTAGATGAGCAGTTCTTC.

The CDR3 here is CASSLQAAYEQYF. The CDR3 DNA sequence: TGTGCCAGCAGTTTACAGGCAGCCTACGAGCAGTACTTC. The chain recombines TRBV6-6 with TRBJ2-7, with a possible D match to TRBD1 (5 bases). The germline gives CDR1 MNHNY, CDR2 SVGAGI (reference sequence). This CDR3 has 13 amino acids. Trimming shortened V by 4 bases and J by 2 bases, and 9 bases separated the two germline ends.

The chain couples TRBV2 to TRBJ1-5; no firm D call. V lost 7 bases, J lost 11 bases, and 18 bases lay in between. CDR1 SNHLY and CDR2 FYNNEI come from the germline V gene. This CDR3 has 13 residues. CDR3 nucleotides: TGTGCCAGCAAGGAGGAACAGCCGGTGTCCCAGCATTTT. Translated, it gives CASKEEQPVSQHF.

The gene calls are TRBV9 and TRBJ1-1; D uncertain. Germline V gives CDR1 SGDLS, CDR2 YYNGEE. With 4 bases removed from V and 1 base from J, the gap between germline ends came to 8 bases. The CDR3 contains 13 residues. The CDR3 sequence: CASSRTANTEAFF. CDR3 in DNA: TGTGCCAGCAGCCGCACAGCGAACACTGAAGCTTTCTTT.

The chain employs TRBV5-1 and TRBJ2-2, with TRBD1 matching 9 bases. There are 16 residues in the CDR3. After removal of 0 bases from V and 6 bases from J, the junction contained 6 bases not matched to a gene. Germline lookup yields CDR1 SGHRS and CDR2 YFSETQ. The CDR3 nucleotides are TGCGCCAGCAGCTTGGTGGTGACAGGGGGGGCCGGGGAGCTGTTTTTT. Amino acid sequence: CASSLVVTGGAGELFF.

The chain links TRBV9 to TRBJ2-5, with D possibly being TRBD2 (6 bases). V gave up 0 bases and J gave up 1 base, with 7 bases separating them. The germline gives CDR1 SGDLS, CDR2 YYNGEE. The CDR3 extends over 14 amino acids. The CDR3 protein is CASSVEGLQETQYF. DNA of the CDR3: TGTGCCAGCAGCGTAGAGGGACTCCAAGAGACCCAGTACTTC.

The chain employs TRBV6-5 and TRBJ2-1, with 8 bases identical to TRBD2. The CDR3 spans 15 residues. After removal of 5 bases from V and 0 bases from J, the junction contained 3 bases not matched to a gene. CDR1 MNHEY and CDR2 SVGAGI come from the germline V gene. CDR3: CASSTSGNSYNEQFF. The DNA of the CDR3 is TGTGCCAGCAGTACTAGCGGAAACTCCTACAATGAGCAGTTCTTC.

This clone was found once. The chain joins TRBV28 to TRBJ1-4, with D possibly being TRBD1 (5 bases). The CDR3 extends over 14 amino acids. CDR1 and CDR2 from the germline V gene are MDHEN and SYDVKM. V lost 4 bases to trimming and J lost 8 bases, with 14 bases between them. CDR3 loop: CASSWPQGGEKLFF. Here the CDR3 DNA reads TGTGCCAGCAGTTGGCCCCAGGGCGGCGAAAAACTGTTTTTT.

This chain uses TRBV27 with TRBJ2-1; 12 positions match TRBD2. Germline assignment: CDR1 MNHEY and CDR2 SMNVEV (reference sequence). There are 14 residues in the CDR3. Trimming at V came to 7 bases and at J to 9 bases, leaving 7 bases not matched to a gene. CDR3 loop: CASTYTSGRLEQFF. CDR3 coding DNA: TGTGCCAGCACTTATACTAGCGGGAGGCTTGAGCAGTTCTTC.

The V call is TRBV6-6, the J call TRBJ2-7, with 8 bases matching TRBD2. This CDR3 spans 14 amino acids. J lost 0 bases, V lost 6 bases, and 4 bases had no gene match. Germline-derived CDR1 and CDR2 are MNHNY and SVGAGI (reference sequence). CDR3 in amino acids: CASRTSGSSYEQYF. The CDR3 DNA is TGTGCCAGCAGAACAAGCGGGAGCTCCTACGAGCAGTACTTC.